This entry lists 27 T cell receptor beta chains sequenced from one sample in a study of shared clonotypes between healthy human individuals. TCRdb keeps only in-frame clones here, not all; method: immunoSEQ multiplex PCR. The top ten clones hold 0.13% to 0.15% of a sample with millions of clones, over 85% of them seen once. The specimen was naive CD4+ T cells sorted from blood. Documented subset: CD45RA+ positively selected. The receptor set was obtained from a man aged 18 to 35 in good health.

V and J are TRBV10-1 and TRBJ2-4; tentatively, D is TRBD1 (6 bases). Germline V gene sequence: CDR1 WNHNN, CDR2 SYGVQD (reference sequence). The CDR3 is 16 residues long. The V gene lost 6 bases and the J gene lost 0 bases, with 15 bases spanning the gap. Here the CDR3 DNA reads TGCGCCAGCAGGGCCGACAGGCGTTTAGCCAAAAACATTCAGTACTTC. It translates to CASRADRRLAKNIQYF.

The chain combines TRBV2 with TRBJ2-2; no reliable D call. V shed 8 bases and J shed 7 bases, with 8 bases lying between them. From germline, CDR1 is SNHLY and CDR2 FYNNEI. The CDR3 extends over 11 amino acids. CDR3: CASWAFGELFF. The CDR3, as DNA: TGTGCCAGCTGGGCGTTCGGGGAGCTGTTTTTT. The whole variable domain, filled in from reference TRBV2 and TRBJ2-2, reads EPEVTQTPSHQVTQMGQEVILRCVPISNHLYFYWYRQILGQKVEFLVSFYNNEISEKSEIFDDQFSVERPDGSNFTLKIRSTKLEDSAMYFCASWAFGELFFGEGSRLTVL.

This clone has only one observation. Other DNA sequences within the sample encode an identical CDR3. This chain connects TRBV2 to TRBJ2-5; D perhaps matches TRBD1 (5 bases). CDR3 length: 13 residues. Germline lookup yields CDR1 SNHLY and CDR2 FYNNEI. Trimming removed 6 bases from V and 4 bases from J, with 12 bases in between. CDR3 amino acids: CASSAIRGETQYF. The CDR3 region has the DNA TGTGCCAGCAGCGCGATAAGGGGAGAGACCCAGTACTTC.

The chain recombines TRBV7-2 with TRBJ2-7; 9 bases match TRBD2. Germline-derived CDR1 and CDR2 are SGHTA and FQGNSA. The length of the CDR3 is 15 residues. V was pared by 2 bases and J by 3 bases, with 5 bases of the junction left unmatched. The CDR3 coding sequence is TGTGCCAGCAGCTTAAGCGGGGGGAACTACTACGAGCAGTACTTC. Translated: CASSLSGGNYYEQYF. Full variable domain (outside the CDR3, taken from reference TRBV7-2 and TRBJ2-7): GAGVSQSPSNKVTEKGKDVELRCDPISGHTALYWYRQSLGQGLEFLIYFQGNSAPDKSGLPSDRFSAERTGGSVSTLTIQRTQQEDSAVYLCASSLSGGNYYEQYFGPGTRLTVT.

The chain uses TRBV6-5 and TRBJ2-5; 8 bases align to TRBD2. V gave up 10 bases and J gave up 0 bases; unmatched junction bases: 7. The CDR3 covers 14 residues. Germline-derived CDR1 and CDR2 are MNHEY and SVGAGI. CDR3: CANQSGRYQETQYF. CDR3 sequence (DNA): TGTGCCAACCAAAGCGGGAGATACCAAGAGACCCAGTACTTC.

The chain is built from TRBV5-1 and TRBJ1-1, with a possible D match to TRBD1 (5 bases). Germline V gives CDR1 SGHRS, CDR2 YFSETQ. CDR3 length: 15 residues. V was shortened by 3 bases and J by 1 base, with 13 bases between the two germline ends. Here the CDR3 DNA reads TGCGCCAGCAGCTCTCAGGGTGTAGGGAACACTGAAGCTTTCTTT. Its translation: CASSSQGVGNTEAFF.

The chain is built from TRBV6-1 and TRBJ2-7; TRBD2 matches at 11 bases. V gave up 5 bases and J gave up 3 bases; unmatched junction bases: 3. The CDR3 is 14 amino acids. The germline CDR1 and CDR2 sequences are MNHNS and SASEGT. CDR3 sequence: CASSRGLADYEQYF. CDR3 DNA: TGTGCCAGCAGTAGGGGACTAGCGGACTACGAGCAGTACTTC.

This sequence joins TRBV4-2 and TRBJ2-1, with D perhaps TRBD2 (6 bases). The CDR3 spans 15 residues. Germline V CDR1 and CDR2: LGHNA, YNFKEQ. Trimming took 0 bases from V and 9 from J, leaving 15 bases between them. Here the CDR3 DNA reads TGTGCCAGCAGCCAAGAAGGGACTTGGAGGGGTGAGCAGTTCTTC. Residues: CASSQEGTWRGEQFF.

This clone was seen a handful of times. CDR3 sequence: CASSSGQAYFGYTF. The CDR3 DNA follows: TGTGCCAGCAGCTCAGGACAGGCCTACTTTGGCTACACCTTC. The chain couples TRBV5-6 to TRBJ1-2; 7 bases agree with TRBD1. Germline V gene data show CDR1 as SGHDT and CDR2 as YYEEEE. Trimming removed 3 bases from V and 7 bases from J; junction bases left unmatched: 9. The CDR3 contains 14 residues.

The genes are TRBV7-3 and TRBJ2-3, with D tentatively TRBD2 (6 bases). The V end was cut by 5 bases, the J end by 2 bases, with 8 bases between. The CDR3 contains 13 residues. Germline CDR1 is SGHTA and CDR2 is FQGTGA. The CDR3 reads CASSLDYTDTQYF. CDR3 coding DNA: TGTGCCAGCAGCCTGGACTACACAGATACGCAGTATTTT.

The chain uses TRBV28 and TRBJ1-4; no clear D. This CDR3 has 13 residues. The V gene lost 7 bases and the J gene lost 4 bases, with 10 bases spanning the gap. Germline-derived CDR1 and CDR2 are MDHEN and SYDVKM. The CDR3 DNA reads TGTGCCAGCACCCCTTATAGTAATGAAAAACTGTTTTTT. Translation gives CASTPYSNEKLFF.

The chain employs TRBV18 and TRBJ2-2, with D uncertain. Trimming cost V 0 bases and J 11 bases, with 10 bases left between them. Germline values: CDR1 KGHSH, CDR2 LQKENI. The CDR3 sequence is 13 residues long. The CDR3: CASSPPGRSELFF. The CDR3 DNA follows: TGTGCCAGCTCACCACCGGGCCGGAGCGAGCTGTTTTTT. Full variable domain (missing parts from reference TRBV18 and TRBJ2-2): NAGVMQNPRHLVRRRGQEARLRCSPMKGHSHVYWYRQLPEEGLKFMVYLQKENIIDESGMPKERFSAEFPKEGPSILRIQQVVRGDSAAYFCASSPPGRSELFFGEGSRLTVL.

This clone was found once. V is TRBV4-1 and J is TRBJ2-5; D tentatively reads TRBD1 or TRBD2 (5 bases each). CDR1 is MGHRA and CDR2 is YSYEKL in the germline V gene. The germline V and J ends were trimmed by 0 bases and 1 base, with 12 bases remaining between them. The length of the CDR3 is 16 residues. CDR3 sequence: CASSQDRDRIQETQYF. The CDR3 region has the DNA TGCGCCAGCAGCCAAGATCGGGACCGGATCCAAGAGACCCAGTACTTC.

V and J are TRBV15 and TRBJ2-2; 10 nucleotides line up with TRBD2. The V gene end was trimmed by 1 base and the J gene end by 6 bases; junction bases not matched to a gene: 5. The V gene's germline CDR1 is LNHNV and CDR2 YYDKDF (reference sequence). The CDR3 is 16 amino acids. The CDR3 nucleotides read TGTGCCACCAGCAGAGCTACTAGCGGGGTAGCCGGGGAGCTGTTTTTT. Residues: CATSRATSGVAGELFF.

V is TRBV6-5 and J is TRBJ2-6, with unresolved D. Trimming left V 10 bases short and J 0 bases short, with 10 bases between. Germline V gene sequence: CDR1 MNHEY, CDR2 SVGAGI. The CDR3 is 14 amino acids. The DNA for the CDR3 is TGTGCCATCAAAGGGCTCTCTGGGGCCAACGTCCTGACTTTC. This codes for CAIKGLSGANVLTF.

V is TRBV7-4 and J is TRBJ2-7; 9 bases agree with TRBD1. Germline V gives CDR1 SGHVT, CDR2 SQSDAQ. The CDR3 consists of 14 residues. The J segment lost 6 bases and the V segment lost 5 bases, leaving 8 bases of the junction unmatched. The CDR3 DNA follows: TGTGCCAGCAGCCCCCCCGGGACAGGGCTCGAGCAGTACTTC. Residues: CASSPPGTGLEQYF.

The chain employs TRBV7-2 and TRBJ2-5, with 10 bases fitting TRBD2. The J call may be faulty, since TRBJ2-7 better matches the DNA end. Germline CDR1 and CDR2: SGHTA and FQGNSA. The CDR3 covers 15 residues. The CDR3: CASSLVASGRDEQYF. CDR3 sequence (DNA): TGTGCCAGCAGCTTAGTTGCCAGCGGGAGGGACGAGCAGTACTTC.

The count of this clone is one. For the CDR3, the DNA is TGTGCCAGCAGTTTATCGATCCCGTTTAGGGCGAACACCGGGGAGCTGTTTTTT. Translating it yields CASSLSIPFRANTGELFF. The chain carries TRBV27 and TRBJ2-2; no reliable D call. V was pared by 0 bases and J by 0 bases, with 14 bases between. CDR1 MNHEY and CDR2 SMNVEV come from the germline V gene (reference sequence). CDR3 size: 18 residues.

Note on this clone: Other nucleotide sequences from this sample produce the same CDR3. In nucleotides, the CDR3 is TGTGCCAGCAGCTTGGGGGCGACTAATGAAAAACTGTTTTTT. Translation: CASSLGATNEKLFF. The J gene is TRBJ1-4, the V gene TRBV5-6; D not resolved. From germline, CDR1 is SGHDT and CDR2 YYEEEE. The V gene lost 0 bases and the J gene lost 2 bases, with 5 bases spanning the gap. This CDR3 contains 14 residues.

The rearrangement links TRBV6-1 to TRBJ2-3; tentatively, D is TRBD1 (5 bases). The CDR3 is 14 residues long. The V and J ends lost 7 bases and 2 bases respectively, with 13 bases between them. Germline V gene data show CDR1 as MNHNS and CDR2 as SASEGT. The CDR3 spells CASNDGGATDTQYF. The CDR3 DNA is TGTGCCAGCAACGACGGTGGGGCCACAGATACGCAGTATTTT.

The chain carries TRBV19 and TRBJ1-2, with 8 bases fitting TRBD1. The J segment lost 6 bases and the V segment lost 10 bases, leaving 10 bases of the junction unmatched. The CDR3 spans 13 residues. CDR1 is LNHDA and CDR2 is SQIVND in the germline V gene (reference sequence). In DNA, the CDR3 is TGTGCCACCAGACAGGGGCTTCGGGATGGCTACACCTTC. Residues: CATRQGLRDGYTF.

The chain has TRBV6-5 and TRBJ1-5, with TRBD1 as a possible D gene (5 bases). V was shortened by 5 bases and J by 9 bases, with 17 bases between the two germline ends. Germline CDR1 is MNHEY and CDR2 is SVGAGI. This CDR3 spans 14 amino acids. CDR3 in amino acids: CASSPPGRASPQHF. The CDR3 DNA reads as TGTGCCAGCAGTCCCCCCGGCAGGGCATCGCCCCAGCATTTT.

The chain couples TRBV30 to TRBJ2-3; D is perhaps TRBD1 or TRBD2 (5 bases each). Germline values: CDR1 GTSNPN, CDR2 SVGIG (reference sequence). V dropped 5 bases and J dropped 6 bases, with 12 bases sitting between them. The CDR3 is 12 residues long. The CDR3 sequence is CAWGGVVDTQYF. Here the CDR3 DNA reads TGTGCCTGGGGGGGTGTGGTGGATACGCAGTATTTT. Based on the CDR3 plus reference TRBV30 and TRBJ2-3, the full variable domain is SQTIHQWPATLVQPVGSPLSLECTVEGTSNPNLYWYRQAAGRGLQLLFYSVGIGQISSEVPQNLSASRPQDRQFILSSKKLLLSDSGFYLCAWGGVVDTQYFGPGTRLTVL.

The chain combines TRBV30 with TRBJ1-4; unclear D gene. Trimming stripped 2 bases from V and 0 bases from J, with 13 bases between. The V gene's germline CDR1 is GTSNPN and CDR2 SVGIG (reference sequence). This CDR3 spans 16 amino acids. CDR3 region: CAWSTYQLATNEKLFF. The CDR3 bases are TGTGCCTGGAGTACCTATCAGCTTGCAACTAATGAAAAACTGTTTTTT. Full variable domain (outside the CDR3, taken from reference TRBV30 and TRBJ1-4): SQTIHQWPATLVQPVGSPLSLECTVEGTSNPNLYWYRQAAGRGLQLLFYSVGIGQISSEVPQNLSASRPQDRQFILSSKKLLLSDSGFYLCAWSTYQLATNEKLFFGSGTQLSVL.

Turning to this clone: The same CDR3 also results from other DNA sequences found in this sample. This sequence joins TRBV5-4 and TRBJ2-3, with 9 bases fitting TRBD2. The CDR3 totals 16 residues. The V segment lost 0 bases and the J segment 0 bases; nucleotides outside the gene matches: 2. CDR1 SGHNT and CDR2 YYREEE come from the germline V gene (reference sequence). DNA for the CDR3: TGTGCCAGCAGCTTGGTAGCGGGGGTTAGCACAGATACGCAGTATTTT. Translated, it gives CASSLVAGVSTDTQYF.

This clone was recorded only once. The J gene is TRBJ1-2, the V gene TRBV5-6; D remains ambiguous. CDR1 is SGHDT and CDR2 is YYEEEE in the germline V gene. V was trimmed by 4 bases and J by 2 bases, leaving 6 bases between them. The CDR3 loop spans 12 amino acids. CDR3 sequence (DNA): TGTGCCAGCAGCAAGGGCAACTATGGCTACACCTTC. Residues: CASSKGNYGYTF.

This clone was seen once. This chain's CDR3 is CASSLATYPEQFF. CDR3 nucleotides: TGCGCCAGCAGCTTGGCCACGTATCCAGAGCAGTTCTTC. This chain connects TRBV5-1 to TRBJ2-1; D is undetermined. Trimming took off 0 bases at V and 10 bases at J, with 11 bases between the two ends. Germline lookup yields CDR1 SGHRS and CDR2 YFSETQ. This CDR3 region has 13 residues.